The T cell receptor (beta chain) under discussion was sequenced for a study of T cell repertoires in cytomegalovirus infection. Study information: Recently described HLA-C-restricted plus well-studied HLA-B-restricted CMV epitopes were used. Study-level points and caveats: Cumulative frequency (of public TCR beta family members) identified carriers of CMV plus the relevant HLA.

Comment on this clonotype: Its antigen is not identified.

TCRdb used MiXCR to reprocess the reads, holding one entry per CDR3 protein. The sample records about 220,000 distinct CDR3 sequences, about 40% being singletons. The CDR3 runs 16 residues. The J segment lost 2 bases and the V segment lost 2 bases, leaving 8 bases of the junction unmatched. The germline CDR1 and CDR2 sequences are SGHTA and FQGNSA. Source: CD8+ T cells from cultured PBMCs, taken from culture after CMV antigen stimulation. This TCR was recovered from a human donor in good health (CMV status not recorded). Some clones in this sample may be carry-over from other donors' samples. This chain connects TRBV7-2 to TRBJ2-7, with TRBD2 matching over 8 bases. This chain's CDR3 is CASSLKGAGDPYEQYF. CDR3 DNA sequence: TGTGCCAGCAGCTTAAAAGGAGCGGGAGACCCCTACGAGCAGTACTTC.